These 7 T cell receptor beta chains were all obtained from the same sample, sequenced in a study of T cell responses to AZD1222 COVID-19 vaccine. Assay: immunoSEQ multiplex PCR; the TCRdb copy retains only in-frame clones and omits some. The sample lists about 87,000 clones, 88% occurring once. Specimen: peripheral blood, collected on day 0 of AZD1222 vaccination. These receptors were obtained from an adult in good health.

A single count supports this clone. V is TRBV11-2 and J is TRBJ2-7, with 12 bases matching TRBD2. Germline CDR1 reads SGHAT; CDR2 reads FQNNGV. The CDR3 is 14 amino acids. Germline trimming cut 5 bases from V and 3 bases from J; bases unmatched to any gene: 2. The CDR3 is CASSKGLAGYEQYF. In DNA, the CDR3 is TGTGCCAGCAGCAAGGGACTAGCGGGCTACGAGCAGTACTTC.

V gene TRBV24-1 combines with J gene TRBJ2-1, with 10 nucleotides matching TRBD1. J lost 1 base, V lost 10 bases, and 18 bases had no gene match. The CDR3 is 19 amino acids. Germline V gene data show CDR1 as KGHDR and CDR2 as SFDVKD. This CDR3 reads CATTKGEHRDRGSYNEQFF. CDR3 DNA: TGTGCCACAACCAAGGGGGAACACCGGGACAGGGGTTCCTACAATGAGCAGTTCTTC.

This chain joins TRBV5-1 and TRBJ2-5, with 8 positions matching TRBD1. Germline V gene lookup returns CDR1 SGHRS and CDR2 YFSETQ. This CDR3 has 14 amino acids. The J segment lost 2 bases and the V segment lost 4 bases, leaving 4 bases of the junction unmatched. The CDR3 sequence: CASSKDRAQETQYF. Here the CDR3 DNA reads TGCGCCAGCAGCAAGGACAGGGCGCAAGAGACCCAGTACTTC.

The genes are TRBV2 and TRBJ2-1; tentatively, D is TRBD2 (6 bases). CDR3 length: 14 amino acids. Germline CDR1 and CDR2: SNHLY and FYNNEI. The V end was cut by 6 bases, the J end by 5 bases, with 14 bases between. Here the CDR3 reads CASRDGWTNNEQFF. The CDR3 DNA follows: TGTGCCAGCAGGGACGGCTGGACTAACAATGAGCAGTTCTTC.

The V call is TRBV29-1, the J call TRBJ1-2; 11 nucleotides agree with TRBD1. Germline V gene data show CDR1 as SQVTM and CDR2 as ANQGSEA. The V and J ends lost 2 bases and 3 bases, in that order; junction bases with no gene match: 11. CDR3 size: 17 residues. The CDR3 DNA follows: TGCAGCGTTGAACTACCTACCGGGACAGGGGGTGACTATGGCTACACCTTC. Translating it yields CSVELPTGTGGDYGYTF.

Here the CDR3 DNA reads TGTGCCAGCAGTTACTCCTTAGCGGGAGGGCCCGATGAGCAGTTCTTC. Amino acid sequence: CASSYSLAGGPDEQFF. The chain links TRBV6-2 or TRBV6-3 to TRBJ2-1; 11 bases match TRBD2. Germline trimming cut 0 bases from V and 8 bases from J; bases unmatched to any gene: 6. CDR3 length: 16 amino acids. The V gene's germline CDR1 is MNHEY and CDR2 SVGEGT.

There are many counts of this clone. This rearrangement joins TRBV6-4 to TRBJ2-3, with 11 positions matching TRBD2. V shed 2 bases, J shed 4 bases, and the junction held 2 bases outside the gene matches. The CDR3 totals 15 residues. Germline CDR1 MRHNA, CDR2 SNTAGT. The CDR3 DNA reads TGTGCCAGCAGTGACGTACTAGCGGGAGCAGATACGCAGTATTTT. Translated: CASSDVLAGADTQYF.